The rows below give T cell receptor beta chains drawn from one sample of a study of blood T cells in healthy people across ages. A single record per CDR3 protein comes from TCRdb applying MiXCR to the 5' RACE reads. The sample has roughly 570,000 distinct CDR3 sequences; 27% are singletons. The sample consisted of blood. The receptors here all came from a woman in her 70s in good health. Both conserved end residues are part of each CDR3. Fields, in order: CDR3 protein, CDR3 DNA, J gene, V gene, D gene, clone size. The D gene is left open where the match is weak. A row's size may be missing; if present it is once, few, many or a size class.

CASSLQGNSEAFF | TGTGCCAGCAGCTTGCAAGGCAACTCTGAGGCTTTCTTT | TRBJ1-1 | TRBV5-4 | - | few
CASSFRTGGANTGELFF | TGTGCCAGCAGCTTCCGAACAGGGGGCGCGAACACCGGGGAGCTGTTTTTT | TRBJ2-2 | TRBV11-2 | TRBD1 | -
CASSFEQGGYTF | TGTGCCAGCAGTTTCGAACAGGGGGGCTACACCTTC | TRBJ1-2 | TRBV12-3/TRBV12-4 | TRBD1 | few
CASSLGVGGGNQPQHF | TGTGCCAGCAGCCTCGGTGTTGGTGGTGGCAATCAGCCCCAGCATTTT | TRBJ1-5 | TRBV5-5 | - | -
CASSLNTGLADTQYF | TGTGCCAGCAGCCTAAATACAGGCTTGGCAGATACGCAGTATTTT | TRBJ2-3 | TRBV12-3/TRBV12-4 | - | -
CSARPILRGSNYGYTF | TGCAGTGCTAGACCGATATTGAGGGGATCTAACTATGGCTACACCTTC | TRBJ1-2 | TRBV20-1 | - | -
CASSLSEGINYGYTF | TGTGCCAGCAGCTTGAGCGAGGGGATTAACTATGGCTACACCTTC | TRBJ1-2 | TRBV7-9 | - | -
CASSGGSPNYGYTF | TGTGCCAGCAGTGGGGGCAGCCCTAACTATGGCTACACCTTC | TRBJ1-2 | TRBV2 | - | -
CASSLLRADYGYTF | TGTGCCAGCAGCTTACTAAGGGCGGACTATGGCTACACCTTC | TRBJ1-2 | TRBV7-2 | - | -
CASSSDSSSGANVLTF | TGTGCCAGCAGCTCTGACAGCTCCTCTGGGGCCAACGTCCTGACTTTC | TRBJ2-6 | TRBV11-3 | - | -
CASSLTGGGGYGYTF | TGTGCCAGCAGTCTGACAGGGGGCGGCGGCTATGGCTACACCTTC | TRBJ1-2 | TRBV12-3/TRBV12-4 | TRBD1 | few
CASSFGTASYEQYF | TGTGCCAGCAGTTTTGGGACAGCTTCCTACGAGCAGTACTTC | TRBJ2-7 | TRBV12-3/TRBV12-4 | TRBD1 | -
CASSQVVTTDTQYF | TGCGCCAGCAGCCAAGTAGTGACCACGGATACGCAGTATTTT | TRBJ2-3 | TRBV4-1 | - | many
CAWSGTFGNTIYF | TGTGCCTGGAGCGGGACATTCGGAAACACCATATATTTT | TRBJ1-3 | TRBV30 | - | few
CASSEAQVAGGTDTQYF | TGTGCCAGCAGTGAAGCGCAGGTAGCGGGGGGCACAGATACGCAGTATTTT | TRBJ2-3 | TRBV2 | TRBD2 | -
CAGSAWGANVLTF | TGTGCCGGCAGCGCATGGGGGGCCAACGTCCTGACTTTC | TRBJ2-6 | TRBV7-2 | - | -
CASSLDREGHGYAF | TGTGCCAGCAGCTTAGATCGGGAGGGCCATGGCTACGCCTTC | TRBJ1-2 | TRBV11-3 | - | few
CAISESGLRGYTF | TGTGCCATCAGTGAGTCCGGGCTGAGAGGCTACACCTTC | TRBJ1-2 | TRBV10-3 | - | -
CASSYGGGPHNEQFF | TGTGCCAGCAGCTACGGCGGGGGGCCTCACAATGAGCAGTTCTTC | TRBJ2-1 | TRBV7-3 | TRBD2 | few
CASSSFGTLEGVAKNIQYF | TGCGCCAGCAGCTCTTTCGGGACCCTCGAAGGGGTAGCCAAAAACATTCAGTACTTC | TRBJ2-4 | TRBV4-1 | - | -
CASSEGDSLYGYTF | TGTGCCAGCAGTGAAGGGGACAGCCTCTATGGCTACACCTTC | TRBJ1-2 | TRBV2 | TRBD1 | few
CASSPTSGVEETQYF | TGTGCCAGCAGCCCGACTAGCGGGGTTGAAGAGACCCAGTACTTC | TRBJ2-5 | TRBV4-2 | TRBD2 | -
CSASGGAKNIQYF | TGCAGTGCTAGCGGGGGGGCCAAAAACATTCAGTACTTC | TRBJ2-4 | TRBV20-1 | TRBD2 | -
CASSMSHLPYEQYF | TGTGCCAGTAGTATGAGCCACCTTCCCTACGAGCAGTACTTC | TRBJ2-7 | TRBV19 | - | few
CASSLFSSSGANVLTF | TGTGCCAGCAGTTTATTCTCCTCCTCTGGGGCCAACGTCCTGACTTTC | TRBJ2-6 | TRBV28 | - | once
CASSFGAGTARMNTEAFF | TGCGCCAGCAGCTTTGGGGCCGGGACAGCCCGCATGAACACTGAAGCTTTCTTT | TRBJ1-1 | TRBV5-1 | TRBD1 | -
CATSDLQGGRNEQFF | TGTGCCACCAGTGATTTGCAGGGGGGCCGAAATGAGCAGTTCTTC | TRBJ2-1 | TRBV24-1 | - | -
CASGLASGRQETQYF | TGTGCTAGTGGTTTGGCTTCGGGGAGGCAAGAGACCCAGTACTTC | TRBJ2-5 | TRBV12-5 | - | -
CSAKEDLDNGQFF | TGCAGCGCCAAAGAGGACCTAGACAATGGGCAGTTCTTC | TRBJ2-1 | TRBV29-1 | - | -
CASSYQGRETQYF | TGTGCCAGCAGTTACCAGGGGCGGGAGACCCAGTACTTC | TRBJ2-5 | TRBV6-6 | - | -
CASSIARTGGDTQYF | TGTGCCAGTAGTATAGCCAGGACAGGCGGGGATACGCAGTATTTT | TRBJ2-3 | TRBV19 | TRBD1 | -
CASTNPGAVHEQYF | TGTGCCAGCACTAACCCAGGAGCAGTCCACGAGCAGTACTTC | TRBJ2-7 | TRBV28 | - | -
CASSLDGQPNYGYTF | TGCGCCAGCAGCTTGGATGGACAGCCTAACTATGGCTACACCTTC | TRBJ1-2 | TRBV5-1 | - | many
CSAPPRDRGYEQYF | TGCAGTGCCCCCCCCCGGGACAGGGGCTACGAGCAGTACTTC | TRBJ2-7 | TRBV20-1 | TRBD1 | -
CSVASGTDTQYF | TGCAGCGTTGCTTCCGGGACAGATACGCAGTATTTT | TRBJ2-3 | TRBV29-1 | - | many
CASSPNGGVIQETQYF | TGTGCCAGCAGCCCGAACGGGGGGGTAATACAAGAGACCCAGTACTTC | TRBJ2-5 | TRBV7-2 | TRBD2 | many
CSAKDRGSSYNEQFF | TGCAGTGCTAAAGATCGGGGGAGCTCCTACAATGAGCAGTTCTTC | TRBJ2-1 | TRBV20-1 | - | -
CASSQEIIGDSYGYTF | TGTGCCAGCAGCCAAGAGATAATTGGGGACAGCTATGGCTACACCTTC | TRBJ1-2 | TRBV3-1 | TRBD1 | -
CASSTSGGDYNEQFF | TGTGCCAGCAGCACTAGCGGGGGGGATTACAATGAGCAGTTCTTC | TRBJ2-1 | TRBV7-3 | TRBD2 | -
CASSPSATRGTEAFF | TGTGCCAGCTCACCTTCCGCGACGAGGGGCACTGAAGCTTTCTTT | TRBJ1-1 | TRBV18 | - | -
CASSSSGAANYGYTF | TGTGCCAGCAGTTCCTCAGGGGCAGCTAACTATGGCTACACCTTC | TRBJ1-2 | TRBV28 | - | few
CASMGRDQETQYF | TGTGCCAGCATGGGCCGGGACCAAGAGACCCAGTACTTC | TRBJ2-5 | TRBV2 | - | few
CVLGGHPQAFF | TGTGTCCTAGGGGGCCATCCTCAAGCTTTCTTT | TRBJ1-1 | TRBV12-5 | TRBD1 | -
CASSLASRTFPATNEKLFF | TGTGCCAGCAGCTTAGCTTCCAGGACCTTCCCTGCAACTAATGAAAAACTGTTTTTT | TRBJ1-4 | TRBV7-6 | - | few
CSARVRTGIGYTF | TGCAGTGCTAGAGTTCGGACAGGGATTGGCTACACCTTC | TRBJ1-2 | TRBV20-1 | TRBD1 | few
CASSQGSGTTNEQFF | TGTGCCAGCAGCCAAGGATCCGGGACTACTAATGAGCAGTTCTTC | TRBJ2-1 | TRBV3-1 | TRBD2 | few